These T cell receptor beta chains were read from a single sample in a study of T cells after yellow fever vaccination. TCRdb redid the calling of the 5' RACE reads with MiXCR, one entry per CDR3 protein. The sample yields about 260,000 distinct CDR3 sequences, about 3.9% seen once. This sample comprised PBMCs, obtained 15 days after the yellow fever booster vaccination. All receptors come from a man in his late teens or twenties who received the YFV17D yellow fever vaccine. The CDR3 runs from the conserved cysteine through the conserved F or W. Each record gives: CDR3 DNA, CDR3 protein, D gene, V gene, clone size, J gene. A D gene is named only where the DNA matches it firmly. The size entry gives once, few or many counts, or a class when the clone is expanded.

CDR3 DNA: TGTGCCAGCAGCTTGGACGGGGCAGGAGAGACCCAGTACTTC
CDR3 protein: CASSLDGAGETQYF
D gene: .
V gene: TRBV5-6
clone size: many
J gene: TRBJ2-5

CDR3 DNA: TGTGCCAGCTCACCACTTTTGGACATAGAGACCCAGTACTTC
CDR3 protein: CASSPLLDIETQYF
D gene: .
V gene: TRBV18
clone size: many
J gene: TRBJ2-5

CDR3 DNA: TGCGCCAGCAGCCCCACCCCCGGGGGGGCCATCGGGGAGCTGTTTTTT
CDR3 protein: CASSPTPGGAIGELFF
D gene: TRBD2
V gene: TRBV5-1
clone size: many
J gene: TRBJ2-2

CDR3 DNA: TGTGCCAGCAGCCAAGCGGGTCGACTAGCGGGTCGACAAGAGACCCAGTACTTC
CDR3 protein: CASSQAGRLAGRQETQYF
D gene: TRBD2
V gene: TRBV4-2
clone size: few
J gene: TRBJ2-5

CDR3 DNA: TGCGCCAGCAGCCCGCAGGGGTCCCACGAGCAGTACTTC
CDR3 protein: CASSPQGSHEQYF
D gene: .
V gene: TRBV5-1
clone size: many
J gene: TRBJ2-7

CDR3 DNA: TGTGCCAGCTCGACAGGGACGGGTTCCCGCTCACCCCTCCACTTT
CDR3 protein: CASSTGTGSRSPLHF
D gene: TRBD1
V gene: TRBV18
clone size: few
J gene: TRBJ1-6

CDR3 DNA: TGTGCCAGCAGTTCTCCAGGGGGAAGCACAGATACGCAGTATTTT
CDR3 protein: CASSSPGGSTDTQYF
D gene: TRBD1
V gene: TRBV27
clone size: many
J gene: TRBJ2-3

CDR3 DNA: TGTGCCAGCAGCTCCGGACAGGGTGGCTATGGCTACACCTTC
CDR3 protein: CASSSGQGGYGYTF
D gene: TRBD1
V gene: TRBV7-6
clone size: many
J gene: TRBJ1-2

CDR3 DNA: TGTGCCAGCAGCCGGACAGGGGGCTCGGGGTATGGCTACACCTTC
CDR3 protein: CASSRTGGSGYGYTF
D gene: TRBD1
V gene: TRBV3-1
clone size: many
J gene: TRBJ1-2

CDR3 DNA: TGCAGTGCTATGAAGGGCCCTGAGGGACAGGTATACAATGAGCAGTTCTTC
CDR3 protein: CSAMKGPEGQVYNEQFF
D gene: TRBD1
V gene: TRBV20-1
clone size: many
J gene: TRBJ2-1

CDR3 DNA: TGTGCCACCAGTGTCACTCAGGGTCAGCCCCAGCATTTT
CDR3 protein: CATSVTQGQPQHF
D gene: .
V gene: TRBV24-1
clone size: many
J gene: TRBJ1-5

CDR3 DNA: TGTGCCAGCAGTTTATTGGGGGGCGGGAATCAGCCCCAGCATTTT
CDR3 protein: CASSLLGGGNQPQHF
D gene: .
V gene: TRBV27
clone size: many
J gene: TRBJ1-5

CDR3 DNA: TGTGCCAGCAGTTTATTAGGCGGGGGGGCAACCTACAATGAGCAGTTCTTC
CDR3 protein: CASSLLGGGATYNEQFF
D gene: TRBD2
V gene: TRBV27
clone size: many
J gene: TRBJ2-1

CDR3 DNA: TGCAGTGTTCAGGGGGGCGAGCAGTACTTC
CDR3 protein: CSVQGGEQYF
D gene: .
V gene: TRBV20-1
clone size: many
J gene: TRBJ2-7

CDR3 DNA: TGCAGTGCTAGAGGGGGACAGGGCCCTCATACCTTC
CDR3 protein: CSARGGQGPHTF
D gene: TRBD1
V gene: TRBV20-1
clone size: many
J gene: TRBJ1-2

CDR3 DNA: TGTGCCAGTAGTAGGCGGGGAGGACTGTCTACCTACGAGCAGTACTTC
CDR3 protein: CASSRRGGLSTYEQYF
D gene: .
V gene: TRBV19
clone size: many
J gene: TRBJ2-7

CDR3 DNA: TGTGCCAGCAGCCCGTACCGACAGGGCCCCTATGGCTACACCTTC
CDR3 protein: CASSPYRQGPYGYTF
D gene: TRBD1
V gene: TRBV7-2
clone size: many
J gene: TRBJ1-2

CDR3 DNA: TGTGCCAGCAGTCCCGGGACAGGGTCCAATCAGCCCCAGCATTTT
CDR3 protein: CASSPGTGSNQPQHF
D gene: TRBD1
V gene: TRBV28
clone size: many
J gene: TRBJ1-5

CDR3 DNA: TGTGCCAGCAGCCCGGGAGGGTGGGCCGAGCAGTACTTC
CDR3 protein: CASSPGGWAEQYF
D gene: TRBD2
V gene: TRBV5-4
clone size: many
J gene: TRBJ2-7

CDR3 DNA: TGCGCCAGCAGCCAAAGGGGAGGTGCGAACACCGGGGAGCTGTTTTTT
CDR3 protein: CASSQRGGANTGELFF
D gene: .
V gene: TRBV4-3
clone size: many
J gene: TRBJ2-2

CDR3 DNA: TGTGCCAGCAGTTTCTCCGGGGATGGCTACACCTTC
CDR3 protein: CASSFSGDGYTF
D gene: .
V gene: TRBV6-2/TRBV6-3
clone size: many
J gene: TRBJ1-2

CDR3 DNA: TGCGCCAGCAGCTACGGTCAGGGGGGGCTTCAGTACTTC
CDR3 protein: CASSYGQGGLQYF
D gene: .
V gene: TRBV5-1
clone size: many
J gene: TRBJ2-4